This T cell receptor beta chain was found in a study of blood T cells in healthy people across ages. General study results and limits: Donors of long life had a larger count of naive CD4+ cells and greater diversity than aged donors.

With a J-beta primer mix and a sample-barcoded 5' primer, a second PCR ran about 6 to 11 cycles. Tagging of each cDNA molecule was performed by a template-switch adaptor with 12 random nucleotides. Each CDR3 protein is one row after TCRdb ran MiXCR on the 5' RACE reads. Seen here are 700,000 or so distinct CDR3 sequences, about 24% observed once, and the top ten hold about 20%. This clonotype was seen a handful of times. As yet, its antigen is unknown. This CDR3 region has 16 residues. V trimming: 3 bases; J trimming: 3 bases; junction bases outside the gene matches: 9. Germline CDR1 SGDLS, CDR2 YYNGEE.

What was sequenced was blood. This chain joins TRBV9 and TRBJ2-7; 10 nucleotides line up with TRBD2. The TCR sequence derives from a man between 70 and 80 years old in good health. The CDR3, as DNA: TGTGCCAGCAGCGAAACAGCGGGGGGGCCCCGCTACGAGCAGTACTTC. Amino acids: CASSETAGGPRYEQYF.